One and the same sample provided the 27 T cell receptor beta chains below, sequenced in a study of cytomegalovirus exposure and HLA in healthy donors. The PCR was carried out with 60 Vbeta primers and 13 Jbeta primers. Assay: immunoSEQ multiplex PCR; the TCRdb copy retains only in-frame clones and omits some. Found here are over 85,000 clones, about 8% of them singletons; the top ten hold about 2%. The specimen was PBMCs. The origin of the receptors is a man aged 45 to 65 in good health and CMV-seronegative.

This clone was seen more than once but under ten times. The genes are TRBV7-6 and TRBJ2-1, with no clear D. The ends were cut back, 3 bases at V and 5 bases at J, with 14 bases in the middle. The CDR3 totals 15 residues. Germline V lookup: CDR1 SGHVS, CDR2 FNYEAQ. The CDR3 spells CASSFGQVGDNEQFF. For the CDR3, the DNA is TGTGCCAGCAGCTTTGGTCAGGTTGGCGACAATGAGCAGTTCTTC.

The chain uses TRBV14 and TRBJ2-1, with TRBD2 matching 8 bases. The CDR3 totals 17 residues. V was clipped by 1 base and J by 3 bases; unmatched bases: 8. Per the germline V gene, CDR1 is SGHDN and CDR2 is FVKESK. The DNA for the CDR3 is TGTGCCAGCAGCCAAGGTGACGGGGGGGGATACTACAATGAGCAGTTCTTC. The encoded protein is CASSQGDGGGYYNEQFF.

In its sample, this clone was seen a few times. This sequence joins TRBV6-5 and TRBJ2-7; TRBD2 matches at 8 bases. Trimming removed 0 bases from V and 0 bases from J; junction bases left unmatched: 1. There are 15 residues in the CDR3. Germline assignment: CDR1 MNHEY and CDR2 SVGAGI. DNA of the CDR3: TGTGCCAGCAGTTACTCGACTAGCGACTCCTACGAGCAGTACTTC. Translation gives CASSYSTSDSYEQYF.

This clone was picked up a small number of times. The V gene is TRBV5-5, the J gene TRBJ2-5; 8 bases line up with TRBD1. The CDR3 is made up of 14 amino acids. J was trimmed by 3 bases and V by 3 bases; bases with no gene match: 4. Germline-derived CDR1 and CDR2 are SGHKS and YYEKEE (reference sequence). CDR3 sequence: CASSYGQGEETQYF. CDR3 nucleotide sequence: TGTGCCAGCAGCTACGGACAGGGCGAAGAGACCCAGTACTTC.

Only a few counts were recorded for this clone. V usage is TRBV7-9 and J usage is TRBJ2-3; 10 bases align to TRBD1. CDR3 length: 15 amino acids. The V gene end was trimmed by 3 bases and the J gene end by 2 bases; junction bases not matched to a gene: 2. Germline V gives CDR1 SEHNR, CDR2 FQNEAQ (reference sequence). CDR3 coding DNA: TGTGCCAGCAGCTTCGGGACAGGGGACACAGATACGCAGTATTTT. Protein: CASSFGTGDTDTQYF.

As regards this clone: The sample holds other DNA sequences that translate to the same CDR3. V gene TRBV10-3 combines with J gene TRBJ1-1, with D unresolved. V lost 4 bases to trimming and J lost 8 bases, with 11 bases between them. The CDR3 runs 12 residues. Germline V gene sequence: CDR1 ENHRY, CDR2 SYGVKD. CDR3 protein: CAISGGGQEAFF. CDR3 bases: TGTGCCATCAGTGGGGGAGGTCAGGAAGCTTTCTTT.

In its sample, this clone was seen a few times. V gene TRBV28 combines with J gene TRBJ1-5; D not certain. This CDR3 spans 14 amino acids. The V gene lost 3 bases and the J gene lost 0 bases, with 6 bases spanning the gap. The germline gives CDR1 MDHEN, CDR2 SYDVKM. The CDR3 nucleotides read TGTGCCAGCAGTTTGTTCGGTAGCAATCAGCCCCAGCATTTT. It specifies CASSLFGSNQPQHF.

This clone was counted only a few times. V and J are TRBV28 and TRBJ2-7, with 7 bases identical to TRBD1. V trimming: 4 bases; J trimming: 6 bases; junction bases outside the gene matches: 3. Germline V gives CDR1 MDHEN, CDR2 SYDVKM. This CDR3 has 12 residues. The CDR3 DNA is TGTGCCAGCAGTTCCAGGGGGTTCGAGCAGTACTTC. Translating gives CASSSRGFEQYF.

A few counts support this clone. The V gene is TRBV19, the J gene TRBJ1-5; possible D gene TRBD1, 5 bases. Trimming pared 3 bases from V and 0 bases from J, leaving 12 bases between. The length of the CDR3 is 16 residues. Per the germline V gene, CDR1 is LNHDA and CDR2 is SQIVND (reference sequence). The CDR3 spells CASSIQGRYSNQPQHF. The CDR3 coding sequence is TGTGCCAGTAGTATCCAGGGAAGATATAGCAATCAGCCCCAGCATTTT.

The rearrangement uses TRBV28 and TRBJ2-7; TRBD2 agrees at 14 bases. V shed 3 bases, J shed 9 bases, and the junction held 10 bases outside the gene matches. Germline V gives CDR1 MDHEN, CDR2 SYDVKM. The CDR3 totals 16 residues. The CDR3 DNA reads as TGTGCCAGCAGTTTGCCGGGGGGGACTAGCGGGAGAGCGCAGTACTTC. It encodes CASSLPGGTSGRAQYF.

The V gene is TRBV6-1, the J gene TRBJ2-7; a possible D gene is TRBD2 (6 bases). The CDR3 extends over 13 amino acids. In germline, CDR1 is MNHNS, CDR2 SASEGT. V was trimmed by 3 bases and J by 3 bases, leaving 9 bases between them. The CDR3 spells CASSEPGGYEQYF. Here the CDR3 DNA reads TGTGCCAGCAGTGAGCCCGGGGGCTACGAGCAGTACTTC.

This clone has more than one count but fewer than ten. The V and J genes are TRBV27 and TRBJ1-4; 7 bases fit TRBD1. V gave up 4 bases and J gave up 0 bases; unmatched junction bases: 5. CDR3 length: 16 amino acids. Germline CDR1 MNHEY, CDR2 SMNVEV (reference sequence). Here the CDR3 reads CASSSDRRSTNEKLFF. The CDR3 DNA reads TGTGCCAGCAGTTCGGACAGGAGGTCAACTAATGAAAAACTGTTTTTT.

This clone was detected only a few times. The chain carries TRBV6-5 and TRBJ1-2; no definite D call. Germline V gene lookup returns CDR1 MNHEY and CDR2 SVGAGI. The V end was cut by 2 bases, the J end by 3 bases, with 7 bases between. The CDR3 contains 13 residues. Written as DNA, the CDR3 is TGTGCCAGCAGTTACGGGCGGGACTATGGCTACACCTTC. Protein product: CASSYGRDYGYTF.

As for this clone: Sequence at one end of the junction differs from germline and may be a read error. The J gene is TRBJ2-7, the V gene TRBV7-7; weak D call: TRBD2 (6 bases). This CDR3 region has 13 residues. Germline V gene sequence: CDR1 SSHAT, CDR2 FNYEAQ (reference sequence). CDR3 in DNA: TGTGCTAGCAGCTTAGAGGTCGGGGGTGAGCAGTACTTC. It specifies CASSLEVGGEQYF.

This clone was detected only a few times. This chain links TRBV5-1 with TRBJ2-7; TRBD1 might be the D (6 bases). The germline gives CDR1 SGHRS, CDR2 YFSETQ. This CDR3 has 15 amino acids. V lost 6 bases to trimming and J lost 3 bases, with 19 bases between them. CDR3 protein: CASTVGAGVIYEQYF. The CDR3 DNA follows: TGCGCCAGCACCGTTGGGGCAGGGGTAATCTACGAGCAGTACTTC.

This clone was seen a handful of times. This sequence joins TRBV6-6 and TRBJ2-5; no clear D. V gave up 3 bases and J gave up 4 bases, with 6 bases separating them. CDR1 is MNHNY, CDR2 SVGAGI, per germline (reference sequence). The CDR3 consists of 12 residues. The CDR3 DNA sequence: TGTGCCAGCAGTTATGGCGGAGAGACCCAGTACTTC. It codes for CASSYGGETQYF.

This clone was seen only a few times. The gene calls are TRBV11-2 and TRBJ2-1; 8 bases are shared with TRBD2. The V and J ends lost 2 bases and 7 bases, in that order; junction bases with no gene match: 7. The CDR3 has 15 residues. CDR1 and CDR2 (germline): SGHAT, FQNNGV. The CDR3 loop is CASSLRLANGNEQFF. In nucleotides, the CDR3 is TGTGCCAGCAGCTTAAGACTAGCGAATGGGAATGAGCAGTTCTTC.

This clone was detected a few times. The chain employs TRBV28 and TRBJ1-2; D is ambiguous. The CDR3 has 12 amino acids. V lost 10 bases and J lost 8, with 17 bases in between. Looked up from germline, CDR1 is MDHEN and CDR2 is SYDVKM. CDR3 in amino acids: CATLKAAGGYTF. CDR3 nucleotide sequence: TGTGCCACTCTCAAAGCCGCAGGAGGCTACACCTTC.

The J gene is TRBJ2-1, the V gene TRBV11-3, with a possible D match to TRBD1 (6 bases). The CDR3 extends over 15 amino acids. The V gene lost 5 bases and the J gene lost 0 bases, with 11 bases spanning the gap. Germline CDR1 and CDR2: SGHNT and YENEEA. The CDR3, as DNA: TGTGCCAGCAGCCCGGACAGCCGCTCCTACAATGAGCAGTTCTTC. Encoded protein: CASSPDSRSYNEQFF.

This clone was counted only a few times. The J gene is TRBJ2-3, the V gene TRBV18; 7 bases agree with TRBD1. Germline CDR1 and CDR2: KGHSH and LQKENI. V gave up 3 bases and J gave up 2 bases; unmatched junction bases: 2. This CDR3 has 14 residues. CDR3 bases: TGTGCCAGCTCACCGGGACAGTTCACAGATACGCAGTATTTT. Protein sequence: CASSPGQFTDTQYF.

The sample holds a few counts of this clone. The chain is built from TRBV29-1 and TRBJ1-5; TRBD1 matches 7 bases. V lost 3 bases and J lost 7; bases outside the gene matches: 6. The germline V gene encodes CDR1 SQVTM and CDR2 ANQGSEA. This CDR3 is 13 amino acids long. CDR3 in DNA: TGCAGCGTTGAGGAAGGGGGCGGGCAGCCCCAGCATTTT. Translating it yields CSVEEGGGQPQHF.

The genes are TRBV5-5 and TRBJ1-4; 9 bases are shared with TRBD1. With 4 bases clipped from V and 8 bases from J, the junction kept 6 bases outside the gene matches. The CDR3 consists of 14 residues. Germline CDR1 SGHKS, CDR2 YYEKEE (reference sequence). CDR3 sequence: CASSIRQGGEKLFF. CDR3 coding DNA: TGTGCCAGCAGCATACGACAGGGGGGCGAAAAACTGTTTTTT.

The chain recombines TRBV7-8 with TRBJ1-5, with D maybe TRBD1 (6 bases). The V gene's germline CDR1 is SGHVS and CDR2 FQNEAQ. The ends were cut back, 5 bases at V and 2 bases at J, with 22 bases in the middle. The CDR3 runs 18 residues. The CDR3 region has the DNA TGTGCCAGCAGCGTCCTCGCCACAGGGAATAGTGGCAATCAGCCCCAGCATTTT. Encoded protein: CASSVLATGNSGNQPQHF.

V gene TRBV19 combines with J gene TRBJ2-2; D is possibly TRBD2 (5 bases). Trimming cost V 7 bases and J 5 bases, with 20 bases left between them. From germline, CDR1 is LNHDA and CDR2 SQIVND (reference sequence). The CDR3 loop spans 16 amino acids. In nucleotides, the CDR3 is TGTGCCAGTAAGAAAAACGGGATGTTCGAGACCGGGGAGCTGTTTTTT. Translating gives CASKKNGMFETGELFF.

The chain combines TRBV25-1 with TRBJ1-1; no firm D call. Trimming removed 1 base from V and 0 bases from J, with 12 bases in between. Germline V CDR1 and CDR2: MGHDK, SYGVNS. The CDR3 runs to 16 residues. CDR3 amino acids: CASSESPAQVNTEAFF. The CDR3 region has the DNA TGTGCCAGCAGTGAATCTCCTGCACAAGTGAACACTGAAGCTTTCTTT.

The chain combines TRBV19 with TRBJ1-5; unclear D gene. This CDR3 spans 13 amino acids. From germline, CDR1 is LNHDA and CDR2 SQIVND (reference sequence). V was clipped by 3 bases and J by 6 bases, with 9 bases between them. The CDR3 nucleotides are TGTGCCAGTAGTATGAGGGTGAGTCAGCCCCAGCATTTT. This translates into CASSMRVSQPQHF.

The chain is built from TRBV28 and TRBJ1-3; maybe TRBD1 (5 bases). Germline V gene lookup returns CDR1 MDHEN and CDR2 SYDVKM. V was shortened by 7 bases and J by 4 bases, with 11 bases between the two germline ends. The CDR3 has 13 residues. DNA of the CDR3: TGTGCCAGCAATGGAGGGGCAGGAAACACCATATATTTT. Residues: CASNGGAGNTIYF. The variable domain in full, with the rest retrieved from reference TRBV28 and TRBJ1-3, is DVKVTQSSRYLVKRTGEKVFLECVQDMDHENMFWYRQDPGLGLRLIYFSYDVKMKEKGDIPEGYSVSREKKERFSLILESASTNQTSMYLCASNGGAGNTIYFGEGSWLTVV.